This T cell receptor beta chain was identified in a study of beta chain features in type 1 diabetes. Study outcomes and limitations: Significant though moderate, a shortening of TCRB CDR3s appeared in all four CD4+ subsets of Type 1 diabetes patients.

This clone was recorded a few times. Its specificity is not known. Expressed TCRB transcripts were sequenced because the entire RNA isolate underwent reverse transcription. Repertoires were generated with immunoSEQ multiplex PCR, while TCRdb's copy carries only in-frame clones and drops some. The sample has approximately 270,000 clones; about 13% are singletons. The CDR3 totals 12 residues. V was pared by 2 bases and J by 7 bases, with 8 bases between. Germline lookup yields CDR1 SGHAT and CDR2 FQNNGV. The sequencing input was naive CD4+ T cells from blood. V gene TRBV11-2 combines with J gene TRBJ1-2; no clear D. The TCR originated in a man in his thirties or forties with type 1 diabetes. In DNA, the CDR3 is TGTGCCAGCAGCTTAAGCGAGGGTGGCTACACCTTC. It encodes CASSLSEGGYTF.